The 3 T cell receptor beta chains listed next were all sequenced from one sample in a study of blood T cell repertoires in COVID-19. Assay used: immunoSEQ multiplex PCR; TCRdb lists only in-frame clones, some missing. Altogether about 31,000 clones are present, 89% being singletons, with the ten largest covering around 0.57%. Sequencing used peripheral blood. The receptors stem from a woman in her thirties or forties with active or convalescent COVID-19.

The chain joins TRBV29-1 to TRBJ2-7; 7 bases match TRBD1. In germline, CDR1 is SQVTM, CDR2 ANQGSEA. Trimming removed 6 bases from V and 3 bases from J; junction bases left unmatched: 8. The CDR3 has 13 amino acids. The CDR3 nucleotides read TGCAGCGTCCCGGGGACAGAAGACTACGAGCAGTACTTC. This sequence encodes CSVPGTEDYEQYF.

V gene TRBV29-1 combines with J gene TRBJ2-7; TRBD1 aligns across 9 bases. The CDR3 is made up of 11 amino acids. J was trimmed by 4 bases and V by 7 bases; bases with no gene match: 2. Germline V gives CDR1 SQVTM, CDR2 ANQGSEA. The DNA of the CDR3 is TGCAGCGCCGGGACAGGGTACGAGCAGTACTTC. Translation: CSAGTGYEQYF.

The chain has TRBV9 and TRBJ2-1, with TRBD2 matching 12 bases. Germline loops: CDR1 SGDLS, CDR2 YYNGEE. The CDR3 is 18 residues long. The ends lost 0 bases at V and 7 bases at J; junction bases unmatched: 11. CDR3 residues: CASSVGPSGRARRNEQFF. CDR3 DNA sequence: TGTGCCAGCAGCGTAGGCCCTAGCGGGAGGGCCAGGCGAAATGAGCAGTTCTTC.